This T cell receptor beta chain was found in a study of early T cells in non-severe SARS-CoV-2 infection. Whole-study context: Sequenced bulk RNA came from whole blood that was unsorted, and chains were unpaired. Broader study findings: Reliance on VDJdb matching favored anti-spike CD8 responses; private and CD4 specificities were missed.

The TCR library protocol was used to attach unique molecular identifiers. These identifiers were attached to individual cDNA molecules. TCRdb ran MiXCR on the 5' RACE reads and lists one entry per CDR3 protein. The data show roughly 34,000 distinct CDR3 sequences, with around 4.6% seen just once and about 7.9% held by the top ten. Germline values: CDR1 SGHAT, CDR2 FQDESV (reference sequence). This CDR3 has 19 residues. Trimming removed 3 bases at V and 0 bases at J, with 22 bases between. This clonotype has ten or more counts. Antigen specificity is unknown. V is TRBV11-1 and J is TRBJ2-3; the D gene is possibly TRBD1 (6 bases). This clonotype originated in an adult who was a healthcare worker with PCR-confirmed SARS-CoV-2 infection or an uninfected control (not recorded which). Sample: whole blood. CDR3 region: CASSLTGTRRVYSTDTQYF. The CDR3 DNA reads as TGTGCCAGCAGCTTGACCGGGACAAGGCGAGTTTACAGCACAGATACGCAGTATTTT.